Listed here are 26 T cell receptor beta chains from one sample, sequenced in a study of T cell responses to AZD1222 COVID-19 vaccine. This table comes from immunoSEQ multiplex PCR, and its TCRdb copy is limited to in-frame clones, with some not included. The table records some 120,000 clones, about 93% of them present only once. The sample here was peripheral blood, taken 28 days after the second dose of the MenACWY control vaccine. The receptors were gathered from an adult who received the MenACWY meningococcal vaccine as a control.

The CDR3 is CASSYYVIGYNTEAFF. In DNA form, the CDR3 reads TGTGCCAGCAGCTACTACGTAATAGGTTATAACACTGAAGCTTTCTTT. The chain combines TRBV5-6 with TRBJ1-1; D gene ambiguous. V was pared by 3 bases and J by 2 bases, with 17 bases between. This CDR3 comprises 16 residues. The V gene's germline CDR1 is SGHDT and CDR2 YYEEEE.

The chain uses TRBV6-4 and TRBJ2-1; TRBD1 matches 7 bases. Germline trimming cut 2 bases from V and 2 bases from J; bases unmatched to any gene: 3. In germline, CDR1 is MRHNA, CDR2 SNTAGT. The CDR3 is 15 residues long. The DNA for the CDR3 is TGTGCCAGCAGTGACGGGACAGCGACCTACAATGAGCAGTTCTTC. It codes for CASSDGTATYNEQFF.

This chain uses TRBV11-2 with TRBJ1-6, with D possibly TRBD1 on 6 matching bases. The germline V gene has CDR1 SGHAT and CDR2 FQNNGV. CDR3 length: 16 residues. Trimming stripped 1 base from V and 7 bases from J, with 14 bases between. CDR3 nucleotide sequence: TGTGCCAGCAGCTTAGCTCGGGCAGGGGTGAATTCACCCCTCCACTTT. It specifies CASSLARAGVNSPLHF.

This rearrangement joins TRBV10-3 to TRBJ1-2; D might be TRBD1 (5 bases). Germline loops: CDR1 ENHRY, CDR2 SYGVKD. CDR3 length: 12 residues. Trimming took off 7 bases at V and 8 bases at J, with 14 bases between the two ends. The CDR3 DNA reads TGTGCCATCAACAAGGGCCCAGGGGGCTACACCTTC. Encoded protein: CAINKGPGGYTF.

The chain is built from TRBV7-2 and TRBJ1-5; no clear D gene. V was shortened by 2 bases and J by 2 bases, with 13 bases between the two germline ends. The CDR3 contains 16 residues. Looked up from germline, CDR1 is SGHTA and CDR2 is FQGNSA. Written as DNA, the CDR3 is TGTGCCAGCAGCTTAAAAGTGGGGTCAGGCAATCAGCCCCAGCATTTT. Translating it yields CASSLKVGSGNQPQHF.

The chain has TRBV6-6 and TRBJ2-2, with TRBD2 matching 11 bases. CDR3 length equals 16 residues. The V segment lost 1 base and the J segment 5 bases; nucleotides outside the gene matches: 3. Germline V gives CDR1 MNHNY, CDR2 SVGAGI (reference sequence). The CDR3 reads CASSYWASGRTGELFF. DNA of the CDR3: TGTGCCAGCAGTTACTGGGCTAGCGGGAGGACCGGGGAGCTGTTTTTT.

V and J are TRBV3-1 (or the pseudogene TRBV3-2) and TRBJ2-7; D not certain. The germline V gene has CDR1 LGHDT and CDR2 YNNKEL (reference sequence). The V and J ends lost 1 base and 3 bases respectively, with 25 bases between them. CDR3 length: 19 amino acids. CDR3 DNA sequence: TGTGCCAGCAGCCAAGGTAGTATTCGGCCGGCGCGCCGAAGCTACGAGCAGTACTTC. Translated, it gives CASSQGSIRPARRSYEQYF.

The genes are TRBV5-4 and TRBJ2-2, with D possibly being TRBD2 (5 bases). Trimming cost V 1 base and J 6 bases, with 7 bases left between them. Germline V gene sequence: CDR1 SGHNT, CDR2 YYREEE (reference sequence). The CDR3 runs to 13 residues. The CDR3 bases are TGTGCCAGCAGCTTGATGAGGGCCGGGGAGCTGTTTTTT. It yields the protein CASSLMRAGELFF.

The genes are TRBV27 and TRBJ1-3; possible D gene TRBD1, 6 bases. The CDR3 sequence is 12 residues long. Between the trimmed V and J ends, which lost 8 bases and 8 bases, there was a span of 13 bases. From germline, CDR1 is MNHEY and CDR2 SMNVEV (reference sequence). CDR3 amino acids: CASGRGRDTIYF. Here the CDR3 DNA reads TGTGCCAGCGGACGGGGGCGGGACACCATATATTTT.

The chain joins TRBV18 to TRBJ1-1; D is undetermined. This CDR3 comprises 14 residues. Germline-derived CDR1 and CDR2 are KGHSH and LQKENI. The V and J ends lost 2 bases and 5 bases respectively, with 12 bases between them. CDR3 in DNA: TGTGCCAGCTCACCAAGACCCTGGCCGACTGAAGCTTTCTTT. Translation: CASSPRPWPTEAFF.

This rearrangement joins TRBV2 to TRBJ2-2; TRBD2 aligns across 10 bases. Germline trimming cut 6 bases from V and 5 bases from J; bases unmatched to any gene: 6. Germline CDR1 SNHLY, CDR2 FYNNEI. The CDR3 has 15 residues. The CDR3 DNA reads TGTGCCAGCAGCGCTAGCGGGAGAGGGACCGGGGAGCTGTTTTTT. It codes for CASSASGRGTGELFF.

This sequence joins TRBV5-1 and TRBJ2-7; no clear D gene. Germline CDR1 reads SGHRS; CDR2 reads YFSETQ. Trimming removed 4 bases from V and 3 bases from J, with 8 bases in between. The CDR3 is 12 amino acids. CDR3 amino acids: CASSQVGYEQYF. The CDR3 nucleotides are TGCGCCAGCAGCCAGGTGGGCTACGAGCAGTACTTC. The full variable domain, completed using reference TRBV5-1 and TRBJ2-7, is KAGVTQTPRYLIKTRGQQVTLSCSPISGHRSVSWYQQTPGQGLQFLFEYFSETQRNKGNFPGRFSGRQFSNSRSEMNVSTLELGDSALYLCASSQVGYEQYFGPGTRLTVT.

In its sample, this clone was seen once. J is TRBJ1-2 and V is TRBV19; D gene unclear. The CDR3 has 15 residues. Trimming removed 0 bases from V and 2 bases from J, with 10 bases in between. Germline CDR1 reads LNHDA; CDR2 reads SQIVND (reference sequence). The CDR3 nucleotides read TGTGCCAGTAGTATAGATCTGGAGGAGAACTATGGCTACACCTTC. Translating it yields CASSIDLEENYGYTF.

The chain is built from TRBV28 and TRBJ2-7; 8 nucleotides agree with TRBD1. CDR1 is MDHEN and CDR2 is SYDVKM in the germline V gene. V gave up 7 bases and J gave up 2 bases; unmatched junction bases: 13. This CDR3 is built from 16 residues. The CDR3 nucleotides are TGTGCCAGCACCACCCTTCTGGGGACAGGCCCCTACGAGCAGTACTTC. This translates into CASTTLLGTGPYEQYF.

The chain carries TRBV19 and TRBJ2-3, with D possibly called TRBD1 or TRBD2 (6 bases each). The CDR3 spans 15 residues. The germline CDR1 and CDR2 sequences are LNHDA and SQIVND (reference sequence). V gave up 3 bases and J gave up 3 bases, with 13 bases separating them. The CDR3 loop is CASSIKGGRTDTQYF. CDR3 nucleotides: TGTGCCAGTAGTATCAAGGGGGGCAGGACAGATACGCAGTATTTT.

The chain joins TRBV28 to TRBJ1-5; D possibly corresponds to TRBD1 (5 bases). Trimming took off 0 bases at V and 7 bases at J, with 16 bases between the two ends. The V gene's germline CDR1 is MDHEN and CDR2 SYDVKM. The CDR3 is made up of 16 amino acids. This CDR3 reads CASSLWGDPHNQPQHF. CDR3 DNA: TGTGCCAGCAGTTTATGGGGGGACCCGCACAACCAGCCCCAGCATTTT.

This chain connects TRBV2 to TRBJ2-5; D perhaps matches TRBD1 (6 bases). Germline lookup yields CDR1 SNHLY and CDR2 FYNNEI. The V gene lost 8 bases and the J gene lost 3 bases, with 10 bases spanning the gap. The CDR3 has 12 amino acids. The DNA of the CDR3 is TGTGCCAGCTGCCGGGACAAAGAGACCCAGTACTTC. Protein: CASCRDKETQYF.

The chain carries TRBV19 and TRBJ2-1, with TRBD1 matching over 9 bases. The CDR3 is made up of 16 amino acids. J lost 4 bases, V lost 5 bases, and 9 bases had no gene match. Germline lookup yields CDR1 LNHDA and CDR2 SQIVND (reference sequence). CDR3 loop: CASSSTGTGTYNEQFF. The CDR3 nucleotides are TGTGCCAGTAGTTCCACCGGGACAGGGACTTACAATGAGCAGTTCTTC.

The chain is built from TRBV11-2 and TRBJ2-1, with unresolved D. Trimming stripped 0 bases from V and 4 bases from J, with 4 bases between. Germline V gives CDR1 SGHAT, CDR2 FQNNGV. This CDR3 has 13 amino acids. The CDR3 loop reads CASSLDLYNEQFF. In DNA, the CDR3 is TGTGCCAGCAGCTTAGACCTGTACAATGAGCAGTTCTTC.

This clone was recorded once. The V gene is TRBV15, the J gene TRBJ2-7, with a tentative D call TRBD2 (6 bases). Germline assignment: CDR1 LNHNV and CDR2 YYDKDF (reference sequence). Between the trimmed V and J ends, which lost 0 bases and 3 bases, there was a span of 15 bases. CDR3 length equals 16 residues. This chain's CDR3 is CATSRDVGGSNYEQYF. The CDR3 region has the DNA TGTGCCACCAGCAGAGATGTGGGAGGATCCAACTACGAGCAGTACTTC.

J is TRBJ1-6 and V is TRBV3-1 (or the pseudogene TRBV3-2); D might be TRBD1 (5 bases). V lost 2 bases and J lost 5, with 10 bases in between. This CDR3 contains 15 residues. Germline lookup yields CDR1 LGHDT and CDR2 YNNKEL (reference sequence). The CDR3 protein is CASSQFGADNSPLHF. The DNA of the CDR3 is TGTGCCAGCAGCCAATTCGGGGCAGATAATTCACCCCTCCACTTT.

The chain joins TRBV5-4 to TRBJ2-7; 8 bases fit TRBD1. The CDR3 runs 14 residues. The germline CDR1 and CDR2 sequences are SGHNT and YYREEE (reference sequence). V lost 1 base and J lost 5; bases outside the gene matches: 5. The CDR3 reads CASSLRQGKDEQYF. The DNA of the CDR3 is TGTGCCAGCAGCTTGCGACAGGGGAAGGACGAGCAGTACTTC.

The rearrangement links TRBV7-9 to TRBJ2-3; maybe TRBD1 (6 bases). V was shortened by 5 bases and J by 5 bases, with 17 bases between the two germline ends. Germline CDR1 SEHNR, CDR2 FQNEAQ (reference sequence). CDR3 length: 15 residues. CDR3 region: CASSRQDGHGDTQYF. The CDR3 region has the DNA TGTGCCAGCAGCCGACAGGACGGACATGGAGATACGCAGTATTTT.

The rearrangement links TRBV3-1 (or the pseudogene TRBV3-2) to TRBJ2-1, with 8 positions matching TRBD2. The CDR3 is 16 residues long. Trimming cost V 1 base and J 2 bases; bases outside gene matches: 4. CDR1 is LGHDT, CDR2 YNNKEL, per germline (reference sequence). The chain's CDR3 is CASSQGPAGAYNEQFF. As DNA, the CDR3 is TGTGCCAGCAGCCAAGGGCCAGCGGGAGCCTACAATGAGCAGTTCTTC.

The chain employs TRBV4-1 and TRBJ2-3; D possibly uses TRBD1 or TRBD2 (5 bases each). Trimming took 1 base from V and 4 from J, leaving 18 bases between them. Germline V gene lookup returns CDR1 MGHRA and CDR2 YSYEKL. CDR3 length equals 17 residues. The CDR3 bases are TGCGCCAGCAGCCAAGTCCCAGGGACCCCGGGCGCAGATACGCAGTATTTT. Translated, it gives CASSQVPGTPGADTQYF.

V usage is TRBV3-1 (or the pseudogene TRBV3-2) and J usage is TRBJ2-2; no reliable D call. V was cut by 0 bases and J by 5 bases, with 10 bases left in between. The CDR3 sequence is 15 residues long. Germline CDR1 is LGHDT and CDR2 is YNNKEL (reference sequence). CDR3 amino acids: CASSQDGVGTGELFF. The CDR3, as DNA: TGTGCCAGCAGCCAAGATGGAGTTGGTACCGGGGAGCTGTTTTTT.